The entry below describes one T cell receptor beta chain. What it binds is unknown. One end of the junction does not line up with germline, which may come from a read error. Selection for sequencing was limited to patients who had shown CD8+CD57+ cell expansion by flow cytometry. The sample is drawn from a study of CD8+CD57+ T cells in acquired aplastic anemia. Study-wide background: Across the sorted CD4+ and CD8+ cells, DNA amounts averaged 3.2 ug.

Overall study results and limits: Sharing between patients and controls was observed for roughly 30 CD8+ CDR3 sequences.

The study profiled TCR beta VDJ and CDR3 using genomic DNA as template. TCRdb reanalysed the reads using MiXCR and keeps one entry per CDR3 protein. In the table there are 200,000 to 300,000 distinct CDR3 sequences, 65% to 90% of which are singletons. The CDR3 spans 14 residues. Germline assignment: CDR1 SGHVS and CDR2 FQNEAQ. The sequenced sample consisted of sorted CD4+, CD8+, or CD8+CD57+ T cells (not recorded which) from PBMCs. The chain is built from TRBV7-8 and TRBJ2-7; the D gene is possibly TRBD2 (6 bases). This clonotype was obtained from a human donor with aplastic anemia. CDR3 sequence (DNA): TGTGCCAGCAGTTTCGTGGGAGGTCACTACACGCAGTATTTC. It codes for CASSFVGGHYTQYF.